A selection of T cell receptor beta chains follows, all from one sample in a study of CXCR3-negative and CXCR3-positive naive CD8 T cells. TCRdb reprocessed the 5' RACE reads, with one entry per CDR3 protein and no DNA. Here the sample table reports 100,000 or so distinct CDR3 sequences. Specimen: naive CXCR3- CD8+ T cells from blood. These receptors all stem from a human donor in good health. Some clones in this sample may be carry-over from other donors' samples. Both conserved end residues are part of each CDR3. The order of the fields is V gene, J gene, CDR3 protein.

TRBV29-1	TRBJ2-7	CSVEDQGTSGATYEQYF
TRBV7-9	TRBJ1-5	CASSLKDQPQHF
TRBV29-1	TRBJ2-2	CSAVGDTGELFF
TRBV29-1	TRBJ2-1	CSVEGQGSYNEQFF
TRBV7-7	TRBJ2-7	CASSPAGGDYEQYF
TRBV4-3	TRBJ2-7	CASSQGGRTVYEQYF
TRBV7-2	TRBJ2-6	CASRGSGANVLTF
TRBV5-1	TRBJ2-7	CASSLGGGLAYEQYF
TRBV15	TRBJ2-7	CATSRDKRTEQYF
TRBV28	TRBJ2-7	CASQGPFGDEQYF
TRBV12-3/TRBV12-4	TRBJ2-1	CASSSGPSVSYNEQFF
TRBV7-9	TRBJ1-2	CASSQRTDYGYTF
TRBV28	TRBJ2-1	CASKRDNYNEQFF
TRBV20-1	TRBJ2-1	CSARAASYNEQFF
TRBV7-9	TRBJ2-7	CASRPTGTEQYF
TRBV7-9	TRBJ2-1	CASSEGTSGYNEQFF
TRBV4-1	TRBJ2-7	CASSPQGTGRSAYEQYF
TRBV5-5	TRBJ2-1	CASSWREGDYNEQFF
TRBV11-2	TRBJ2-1	CASSLGSRGNYNEQFF
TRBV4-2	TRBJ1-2	CASSLVGEDGYTF
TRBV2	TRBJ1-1	CASSENWRAGRQAFF
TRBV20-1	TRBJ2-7	CSARALAGVRLYEQYF
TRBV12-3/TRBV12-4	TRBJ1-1	CASSSDRNTEAFF
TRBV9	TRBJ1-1	CASSGGNGIGEAFF
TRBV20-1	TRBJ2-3	CSARDRVSGGPQYF
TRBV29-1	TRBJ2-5	CSVRDIAETQYF
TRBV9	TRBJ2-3	CASSAPTMATDTQYF
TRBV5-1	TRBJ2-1	CASSLGTGGFEQFF
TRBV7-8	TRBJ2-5	CASSLAIIGRGQETQYF
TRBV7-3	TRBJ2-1	CASSGPGGSHEQFF
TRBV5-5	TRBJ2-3	CASSLQRFTDTQYF
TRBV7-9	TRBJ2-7	CASSLSGELSYEQYF
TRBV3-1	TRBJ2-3	CASSQEVGLTDTQYF
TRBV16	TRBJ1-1	CASSQSTGSVAFF
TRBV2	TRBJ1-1	CASSEGRDAEAFF
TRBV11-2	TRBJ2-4	CASSITSGSAKNIQYF
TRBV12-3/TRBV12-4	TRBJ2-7	CASSPGGVEQYF
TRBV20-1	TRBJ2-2	CSARDAVSDTGELFF
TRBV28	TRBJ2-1	CATSLGGFEQFF
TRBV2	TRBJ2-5	CASSGELSQETQYF
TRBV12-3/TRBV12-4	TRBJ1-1	CASRQASAEAFF
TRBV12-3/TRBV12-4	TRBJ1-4	CASSTGRDNEKLFF
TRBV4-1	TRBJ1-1	CASSHRLKGTEAFF
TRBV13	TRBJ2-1	CASSRPPADTRPDEQFF
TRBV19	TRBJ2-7	CASSIVDGGSYEQYF
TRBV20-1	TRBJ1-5	CSARGQGAWRNQPQHF
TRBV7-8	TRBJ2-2	CASSLVPLNTGELFF
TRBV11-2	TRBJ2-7	CASSLWDRNEQYF
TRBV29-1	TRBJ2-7	CSVVGLEVYEQYF
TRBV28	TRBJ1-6	CASSPIRTGASPLHF
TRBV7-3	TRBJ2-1	CASSLHASGRAGNEQFF
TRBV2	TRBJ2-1	CASSLITGGSYNEQFF
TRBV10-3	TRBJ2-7	CAISDPSRTYEQYF
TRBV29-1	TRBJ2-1	CSVAGQQYNEQFF
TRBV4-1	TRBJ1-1	CASSQNDGTYTEAFF
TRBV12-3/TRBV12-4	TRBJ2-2	CASRPRQGEPGELFF
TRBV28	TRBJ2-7	CASSDRGPSSYEQYF
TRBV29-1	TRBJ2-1	CSALLPLGSYNEQFF
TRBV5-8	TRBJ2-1	CASSQRGTVDEQFF